This T cell receptor (beta chain) was observed in a study of blood T cell repertoires in COVID-19. The wider study: T cells, B-cell-depleted T cells, or PBMCs supplied cDNA or gDNA.

In the authors' methods: Estimates of nucleated cell counts were drawn from the amplification of reference gene primers. TCRdb's copy holds only in-frame clones and misses some; the assay was immunoSEQ multiplex PCR. V and J calls and clone size are as listed in that table; D and trimming were resolved from the DNA. The sample has fewer than 450,000 clones; approximately 84% are singletons. Donors in Cohort 3 who had recovered were those with two negative PCRs, healthcare professional clearance, or resolution of their symptoms. This CDR3 has 18 residues. Germline V gives CDR1 LGHNT, CDR2 FRNRAP. V was pared by 7 bases and J by 0 bases, with 12 bases of the junction left unmatched.

Input material: PBMCs or T cells enriched from blood (not recorded which). The receptor comes from a woman aged 25 to 39 who had recovered from COVID-19. This chain uses TRBV12-5 with TRBJ2-6, with 7 bases identical to TRBD2. CDR3 in DNA: TGTGCTAGTGCCCCAATGAGCGGGATTAGCTCTGGGGCCAACGTCCTGACTTTC. The encoded protein is CASAPMSGISSGANVLTF.